One T cell receptor beta chain is described in this entry. No antigen is known for it. Data came from immunoSEQ multiplex PCR; TCRdb stores just in-frame clones and leaves some out. Of about 92,000 clones listed, about four fifths are singletons. This sample was taken from a study of graft-versus-host responses after intestinal transplantation. Background on the study: All recipients were transplanted with multivisceral, liver-intestinal, or isolated intestinal grafts. The study, taken as a whole, reports: Declining HvG levels early post-transplant were linked to peak circulating GvH clone levels.

The CDR3 extends over 15 amino acids. With 8 bases removed from V and 0 bases from J, the gap between germline ends came to 15 bases. Per the germline V gene, CDR1 is MNHEY and CDR2 is SVGAGI. The chain has TRBV6-5 and TRBJ2-3; D is ambiguous. The source is a human donor who received an intestinal transplant. This specimen consisted of unstimulated CD8+ T cells sorted from spleen or lymph node cells, obtained before intestinal transplant. The CDR3, as DNA: TGTGCCAGCGGCACCCGACACAAGAGCACAGATACGCAGTATTTT. Translation: CASGTRHKSTDTQYF.